Reported below is one T cell receptor beta chain. CDR1 is MNHEY and CDR2 is SVGAGI in the germline V gene. The CDR3 is made up of 13 amino acids. With 5 bases removed from V and 10 bases from J, the gap between germline ends came to 12 bases. These data originate in a study of blood T cell repertoires in COVID-19. The repertoire was sequenced with immunoSEQ multiplex PCR; TCRdb's copy has only in-frame clones and lacks some. Among over 600,000 clones, 85% to 90% were seen once, and the ten largest hold approximately 0.25%. The sample consisted of peripheral blood. The chain has TRBV6-5 and TRBJ1-6, with no clear D. The receptor's source is a woman aged 18-30 years with acute or convalescent COVID-19. The CDR3 nucleotides read TGTGCCAGCAGTAATCTGGAGAAATCACCCCTCCACTTT. Amino acid sequence: CASSNLEKSPLHF.